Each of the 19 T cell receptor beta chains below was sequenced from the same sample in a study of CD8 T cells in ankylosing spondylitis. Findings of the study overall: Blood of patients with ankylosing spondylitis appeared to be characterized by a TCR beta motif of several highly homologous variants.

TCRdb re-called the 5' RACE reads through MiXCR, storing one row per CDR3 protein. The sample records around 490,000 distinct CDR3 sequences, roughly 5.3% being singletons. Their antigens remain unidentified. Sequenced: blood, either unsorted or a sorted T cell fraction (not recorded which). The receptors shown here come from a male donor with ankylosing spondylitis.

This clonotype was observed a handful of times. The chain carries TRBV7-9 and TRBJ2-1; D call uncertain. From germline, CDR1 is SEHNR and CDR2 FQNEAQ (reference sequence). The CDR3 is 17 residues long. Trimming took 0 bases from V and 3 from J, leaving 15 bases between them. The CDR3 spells CASSLAKGRPFYNEQFF. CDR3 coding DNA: TGTGCCAGCAGCTTAGCAAAGGGTCGTCCTTTCTACAATGAGCAGTTCTTC.

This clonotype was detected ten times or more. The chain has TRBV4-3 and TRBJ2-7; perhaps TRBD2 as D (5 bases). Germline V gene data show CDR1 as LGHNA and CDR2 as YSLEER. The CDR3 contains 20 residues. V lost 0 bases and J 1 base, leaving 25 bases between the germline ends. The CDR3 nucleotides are TGCGCCAGCAGCCAAGATGTTGAACTCGGGAAGGTAGCGATGTCCTACGAGCAGTACTTC. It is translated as CASSQDVELGKVAMSYEQYF.

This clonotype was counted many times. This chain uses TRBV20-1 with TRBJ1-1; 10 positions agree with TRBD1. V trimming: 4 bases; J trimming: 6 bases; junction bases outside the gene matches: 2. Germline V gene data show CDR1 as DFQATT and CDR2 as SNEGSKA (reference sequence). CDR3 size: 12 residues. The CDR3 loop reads CSATGQGAEAFF. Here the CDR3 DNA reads TGCAGTGCTACCGGACAGGGGGCTGAAGCTTTCTTT.

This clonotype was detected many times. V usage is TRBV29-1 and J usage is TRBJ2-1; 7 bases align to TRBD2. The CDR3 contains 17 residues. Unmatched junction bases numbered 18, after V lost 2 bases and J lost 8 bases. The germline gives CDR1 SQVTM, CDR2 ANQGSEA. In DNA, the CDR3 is TGCAGCGTTGAATTCGGAGTGGGAGGGCCAATAAGGGATGAGCAGTTCTTC. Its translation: CSVEFGVGGPIRDEQFF.

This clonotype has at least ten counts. The CDR3 sequence is CASSSPLLDRTYEQYF. CDR3 in DNA: TGTGCCAGCAGCTCCCCACTCCTAGACAGGACCTACGAGCAGTACTTC. The chain is built from TRBV7-9 and TRBJ2-7, with D perhaps TRBD1 (6 bases). V lost 4 bases and J 2 bases, leaving 18 bases between the germline ends. This CDR3 is built from 16 residues. Germline V gene sequence: CDR1 SEHNR, CDR2 FQNEAQ (reference sequence). The variable domain in full, with the rest retrieved from reference TRBV7-9 and TRBJ2-7, is DTGVSQNPRHKITKRGQNVTFRCDPISEHNRLYWYRQTLGQGPEFLTYFQNEAQLEKSRLLSDRFSAERPKGSFSTLEIQRTEQGDSAMYLCASSSPLLDRTYEQYFGPGTRLTVT.

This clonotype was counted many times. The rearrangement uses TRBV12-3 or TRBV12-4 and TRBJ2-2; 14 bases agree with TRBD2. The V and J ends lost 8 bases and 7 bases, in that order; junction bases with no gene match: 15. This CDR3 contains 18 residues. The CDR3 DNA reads TGTGCCAGCCAAAGTAGAAGACTAGCGGGAGGGCCATTCGGGGAGCTGTTTTTT. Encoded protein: CASQSRRLAGGPFGELFF.

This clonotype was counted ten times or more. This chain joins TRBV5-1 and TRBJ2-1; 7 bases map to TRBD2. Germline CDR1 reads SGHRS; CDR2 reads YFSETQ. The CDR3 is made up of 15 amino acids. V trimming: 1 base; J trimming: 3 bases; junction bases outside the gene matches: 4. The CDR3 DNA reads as TGCGCCAGCAGCTTGATCGAGCGGGGCTACAATGAGCAGTTCTTC. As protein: CASSLIERGYNEQFF.

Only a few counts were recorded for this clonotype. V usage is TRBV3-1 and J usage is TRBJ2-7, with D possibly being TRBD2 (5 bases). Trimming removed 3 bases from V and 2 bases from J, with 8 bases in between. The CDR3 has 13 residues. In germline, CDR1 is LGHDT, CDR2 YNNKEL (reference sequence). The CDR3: CASSQFGAYEQYF. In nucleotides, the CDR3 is TGTGCCAGCAGCCAGTTCGGGGCCTACGAGCAGTACTTC.

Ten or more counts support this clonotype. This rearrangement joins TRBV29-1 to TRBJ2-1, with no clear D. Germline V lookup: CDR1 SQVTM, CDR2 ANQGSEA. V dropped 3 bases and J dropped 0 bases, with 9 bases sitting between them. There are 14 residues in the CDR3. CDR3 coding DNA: TGCAGCGTTGATCGGCTCAACTCCTACAATGAGCAGTTCTTC. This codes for CSVDRLNSYNEQFF.

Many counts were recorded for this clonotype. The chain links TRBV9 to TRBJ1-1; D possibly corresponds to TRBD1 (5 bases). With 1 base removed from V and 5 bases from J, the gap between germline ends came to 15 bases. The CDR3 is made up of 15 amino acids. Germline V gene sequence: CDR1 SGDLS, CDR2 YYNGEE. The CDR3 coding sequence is TGTGCCAGCAGCGTACTAGGGGCCCGGGGGACTGAAGCTTTCTTT. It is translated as CASSVLGARGTEAFF.

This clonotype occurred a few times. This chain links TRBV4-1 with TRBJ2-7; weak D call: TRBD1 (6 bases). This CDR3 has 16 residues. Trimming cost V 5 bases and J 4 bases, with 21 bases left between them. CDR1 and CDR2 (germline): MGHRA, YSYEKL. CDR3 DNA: TGCGCCAGCAGCTACCTCTTCCGGGACAACATATACGAGCAGTACTTC. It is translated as CASSYLFRDNIYEQYF.

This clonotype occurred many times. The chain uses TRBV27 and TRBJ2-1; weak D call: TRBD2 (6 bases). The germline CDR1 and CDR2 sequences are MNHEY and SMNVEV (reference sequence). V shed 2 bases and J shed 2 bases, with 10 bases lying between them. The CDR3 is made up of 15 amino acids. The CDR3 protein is CASSLRGGAYNEQFF. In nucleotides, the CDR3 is TGTGCCAGCAGTTTAAGGGGCGGGGCCTACAATGAGCAGTTCTTC.

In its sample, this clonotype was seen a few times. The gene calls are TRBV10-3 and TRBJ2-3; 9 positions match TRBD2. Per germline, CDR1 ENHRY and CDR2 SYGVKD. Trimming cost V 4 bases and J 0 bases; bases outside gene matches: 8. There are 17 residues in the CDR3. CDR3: CAISGGSGGPSTDTQYF. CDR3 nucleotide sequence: TGTGCCATCAGTGGGGGTAGCGGGGGCCCTAGCACAGATACGCAGTATTTT.

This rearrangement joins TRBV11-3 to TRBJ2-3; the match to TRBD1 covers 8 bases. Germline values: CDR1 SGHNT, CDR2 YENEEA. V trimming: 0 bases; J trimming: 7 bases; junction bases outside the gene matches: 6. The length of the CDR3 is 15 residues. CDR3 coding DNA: TGTGCCAGCAGCTTAGATGTGAGACAGGGGTATACGCAGTATTTT. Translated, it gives CASSLDVRQGYTQYF.

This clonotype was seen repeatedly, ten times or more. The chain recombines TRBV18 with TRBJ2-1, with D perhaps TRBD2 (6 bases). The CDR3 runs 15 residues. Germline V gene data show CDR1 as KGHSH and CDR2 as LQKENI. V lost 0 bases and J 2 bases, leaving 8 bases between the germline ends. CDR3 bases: TGTGCCAGCTCACCACCGACTAGGGCCTACAATGAGCAGTTCTTC. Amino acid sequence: CASSPPTRAYNEQFF. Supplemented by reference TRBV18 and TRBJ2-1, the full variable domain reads NAGVMQNPRHLVRRRGQEARLRCSPMKGHSHVYWYRQLPEEGLKFMVYLQKENIIDESGMPKERFSAEFPKEGPSILRIQQVVRGDSAAYFCASSPPTRAYNEQFFGPGTRLTVL.

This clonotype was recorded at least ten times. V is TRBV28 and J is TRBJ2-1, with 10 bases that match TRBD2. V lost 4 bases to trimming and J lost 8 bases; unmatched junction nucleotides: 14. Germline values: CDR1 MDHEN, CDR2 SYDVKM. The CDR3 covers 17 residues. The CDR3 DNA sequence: TGTGCCAGCAGTTCGCCGGGACTAGCGATCCACCGCGATGAGCAGTTCTTC. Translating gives CASSSPGLAIHRDEQFF.

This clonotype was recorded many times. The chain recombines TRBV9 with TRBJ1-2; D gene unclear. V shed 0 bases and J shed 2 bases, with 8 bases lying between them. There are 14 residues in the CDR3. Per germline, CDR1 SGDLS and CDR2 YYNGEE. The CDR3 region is CASSVETGNYGYTF. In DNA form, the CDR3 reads TGTGCCAGCAGCGTAGAGACCGGGAACTATGGCTACACCTTC. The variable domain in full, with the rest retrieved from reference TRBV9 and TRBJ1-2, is DSGVTQTPKHLITATGQRVTLRCSPRSGDLSVYWYQQSLDQGLQFLIQYYNGEERAKGNILERFSAQQFPDLHSELNLSSLELGDSALYFCASSVETGNYGYTFGSGTRLTVV.

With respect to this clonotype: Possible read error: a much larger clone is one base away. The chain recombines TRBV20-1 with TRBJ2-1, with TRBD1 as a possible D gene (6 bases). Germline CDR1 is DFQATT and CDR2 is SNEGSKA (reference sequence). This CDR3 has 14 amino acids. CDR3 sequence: CSSSYRGSYNEQFF. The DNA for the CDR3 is TGCAGTTCTAGTTATAGGGGGTCCTACAATGAGCAGTTCTTC.

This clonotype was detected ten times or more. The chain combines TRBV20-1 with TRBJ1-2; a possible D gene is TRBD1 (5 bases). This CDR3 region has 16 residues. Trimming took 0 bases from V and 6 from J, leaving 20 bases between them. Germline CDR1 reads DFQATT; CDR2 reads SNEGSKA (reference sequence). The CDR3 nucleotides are TGCAGTGCTAGAGATCTTCTGGGGCAGGGAATTGATGGCTACACCTTC. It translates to CSARDLLGQGIDGYTF.